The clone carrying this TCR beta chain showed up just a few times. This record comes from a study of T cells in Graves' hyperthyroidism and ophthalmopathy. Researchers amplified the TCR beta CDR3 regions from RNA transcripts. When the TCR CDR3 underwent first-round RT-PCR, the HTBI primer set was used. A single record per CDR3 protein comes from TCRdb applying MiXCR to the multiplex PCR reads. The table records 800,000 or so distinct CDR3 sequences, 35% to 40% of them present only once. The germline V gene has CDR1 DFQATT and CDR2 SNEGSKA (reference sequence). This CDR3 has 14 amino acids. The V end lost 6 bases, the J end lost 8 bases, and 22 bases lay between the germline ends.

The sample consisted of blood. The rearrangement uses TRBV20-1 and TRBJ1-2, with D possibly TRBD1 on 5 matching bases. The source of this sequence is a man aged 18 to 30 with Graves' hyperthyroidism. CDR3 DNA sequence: TGCAGTGCCCTTCCGGGGGTCCTACGTGGCGGCTACACCTTC. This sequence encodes CSALPGVLRGGYTF.